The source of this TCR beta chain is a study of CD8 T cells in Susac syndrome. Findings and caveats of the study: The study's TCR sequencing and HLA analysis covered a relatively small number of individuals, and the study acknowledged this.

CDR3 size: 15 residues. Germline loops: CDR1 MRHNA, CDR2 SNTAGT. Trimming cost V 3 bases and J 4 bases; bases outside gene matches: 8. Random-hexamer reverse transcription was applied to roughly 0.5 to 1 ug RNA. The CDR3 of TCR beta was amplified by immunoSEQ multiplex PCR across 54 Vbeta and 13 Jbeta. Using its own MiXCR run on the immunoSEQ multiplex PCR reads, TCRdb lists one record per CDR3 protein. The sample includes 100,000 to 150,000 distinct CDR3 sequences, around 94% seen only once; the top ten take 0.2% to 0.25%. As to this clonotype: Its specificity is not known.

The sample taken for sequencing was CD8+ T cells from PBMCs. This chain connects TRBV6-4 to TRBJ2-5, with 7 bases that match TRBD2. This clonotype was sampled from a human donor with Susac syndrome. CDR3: CASSEAPSGGETQYF. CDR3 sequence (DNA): TGTGCCAGCAGTGAAGCGCCTTCGGGAGGAGAGACCCAGTACTTC.